These T cell receptor beta chains were read from a single sample in a study of blood T cell repertoires in COVID-19. Assay: immunoSEQ multiplex PCR; the TCRdb copy retains only in-frame clones and omits some. The sample comprises a few hundred thousand clones, around 90% of which are singletons, and about 1% rests with the top ten. Sequencing used peripheral blood. These TCRs come from a woman in her forties with COVID-19, enrolled during active disease. The CDR3 runs from the conserved cysteine through the conserved F or W. Each record gives: D gene, V gene, J gene, CDR3 protein. A D gene is named only where the DNA matches it firmly.

NA	TRBV9	TRBJ2-7	CASSGITGYEQYF
NA	TRBV4-3	TRBJ2-7	CASSQDSSYEQYF
NA	TRBV28	TRBJ2-5	CASSSTGIQETQYF
NA	TRBV6-2/TRBV6-3	TRBJ1-5	CASSYGGGRALGQPQHF
NA	TRBV12-3/TRBV12-4	TRBJ2-3	CASSLARPTPEYF
TRBD2	TRBV9	TRBJ2-7	CASSHGGTSGMVVEQYF
NA	TRBV7-8	TRBJ2-6	CASSFTGPGANVLTF
NA	TRBV27	TRBJ1-5	CASSLRDRDQPQHF
NA	TRBV2	TRBJ1-5	CASRERQVHQPQHF
TRBD1	TRBV7-2	TRBJ1-5	CASSLDRGYSNQPQHF
NA	TRBV9	TRBJ2-2	CASSVAGGTNTGELFF
NA	TRBV18	TRBJ1-5	CASSPLQDSNQPQHF
NA	TRBV6-2/TRBV6-3	TRBJ1-6	CASSRGDWGSPLHF
TRBD1	TRBV19	TRBJ2-3	CASSQGVKDTQYF
TRBD2	TRBV11-2	TRBJ2-7	CASSLGGTSGSVILEQYF
NA	TRBV4-3	TRBJ2-3	CASSQRGGGTDTQYF
TRBD2	TRBV3-1/TRBV3-2	TRBJ2-1	CASSQIAGALSYNEQFF
NA	TRBV27	TRBJ1-2	CASSPQGAGYTF